This TCR beta chain appears in the sequencing data of a study of T-cell reconstitution after alpha-beta-depleted transplantation in children. Notes on the study in general: Roughly two months post-transplant, alpha-beta T cells reportedly originated from several hundred graft clones that had expanded. Most T-cell counts and diversity one year after the transplant came from T cells that were newly produced. Surviving recipient T cells and thymic progenitors underlay high day-60 TCRbeta diversity in some patients.

The CDR3 spans 11 residues. Germline V lookup: CDR1 SGHRS, CDR2 YFSETQ. For TCRbeta, the library was prepared with unique molecular identifiers. TCRdb processed the PCR reads anew with MiXCR; each CDR3 protein has one entry. The profile shows about 490,000 distinct CDR3 sequences, roughly a tenth of them singletons. This clonotype has a handful of counts. Its antigen remains unknown. The TCR was taken from a child aged 2 to 10 with inherited bone marrow failure, due to receive a stem cell transplant. Sequencing was performed on PBMCs, taken before TCRalphabeta/CD19-depleted stem cell transplant. The chain is built from TRBV5-1 and TRBJ2-7; TRBD1 matches 11 bases. The CDR3 DNA is TGCCGTCGGGGACAGGGGGACGAGCAGTACTTC. Translating it yields CRRGQGDEQYF.